This T cell receptor beta chain was recorded in a study of tissue T cells after allogeneic stem cell transplantation. Time point in this sample: mouse harvest day 14 after allogeneic transplant. Mouse grafts combined 10^7 T-cell-depleted bone marrow cells with 10^6 splenic CD5+ T cells. Only a few counts were recorded for this clone. Mouse gene names and germline throughout. From the germline J gene comes the end of the CDR3, since the read stops 1 residue before it. This CDR3 contains 14 residues. Per the germline V gene, CDR1 is KGHTA and CDR2 is FQNQQP. The protocol was immunoSEQ multiplex PCR, while the TCRdb copy is restricted to in-frame clones and leaves out a portion. The sample lists about 5,000 clones; around 29% were seen once.

The sequenced sample was skin. The receptor was derived from a female BALB/c mouse given C57BL/6 T cells with graft-versus-host disease after an allogeneic hematopoietic cell transplant. The gene calls are TRBV23 and TRBJ2-7; the table names TRBD2, a call not compared with the DNA. CDR3: CSSSRDWGDYEQYF. The covered CDR3 bases are TGCTCCAGCAGCCGGGACTGGGGGGACTATGAACAGTAC.